Each of the 29 T cell receptor beta chains below was sequenced from the same sample in a study of CD8+ T cells in alopecia areata. Extracted from the samples, RNA was reverse transcribed into cDNA to serve as the sequencing template. Produced via immunoSEQ multiplex PCR; TCRdb's table is partial and in-frame only. This sample has 80,000 to 100,000 clones, with about 40% found just once. Sequenced: CD4+ T cells sorted from blood. The receptors come from a human donor with alopecia areata.

V gene TRBV2 combines with J gene TRBJ1-1; TRBD1 is a possible D gene (6 bases). V lost 7 bases and J 3 bases, leaving 15 bases between the germline ends. CDR1 is SNHLY, CDR2 FYNNEI, per germline. CDR3 length equals 14 residues. CDR3 coding DNA: TGTGCCAGCATGAGAACAGGGATCGACACTGAAGCTTTCTTT. Translating it yields CASMRTGIDTEAFF.

The V gene is TRBV29-1, the J gene TRBJ1-2, with no clear D. Trimming stripped 3 bases from V and 13 bases from J, with 9 bases between. This CDR3 contains 9 residues. Germline V lookup: CDR1 SQVTM, CDR2 ANQGSEA. The CDR3 spells CSVDPSSTF. CDR3 in DNA: TGCAGCGTTGATCCCTCCTCCACCTTC.

This clone was recorded a few times. J is TRBJ2-1 and V is TRBV27; TRBD1 matches at 7 bases. Trimming at V came to 6 bases and at J to 8 bases, leaving 7 bases not matched to a gene. CDR3 length equals 13 residues. From germline, CDR1 is MNHEY and CDR2 SMNVEV (reference sequence). This CDR3 is CASRRQGSDEQFF. The CDR3 nucleotides read TGTGCCAGCAGAAGACAGGGTTCCGATGAGCAGTTCTTC.

The CDR3 protein is CASRRQGGSYNSPLHF. The CDR3 DNA reads TGTGCCAGCAGACGACAGGGGGGATCCTATAATTCACCCCTCCACTTT. This rearrangement joins TRBV7-6 to TRBJ1-6, with TRBD1 identical over 9 bases. The CDR3 is made up of 16 amino acids. Germline CDR1 is SGHVS and CDR2 is FNYEAQ. V gave up 6 bases and J gave up 1 base; unmatched junction bases: 4.

This chain joins TRBV7-9 and TRBJ2-3, with D uncertain. V was shortened by 2 bases and J by 0 bases, with 6 bases between the two germline ends. Germline CDR1 is SEHNR and CDR2 is FQNEAQ (reference sequence). This CDR3 has 14 amino acids. The CDR3 sequence: CASSLLGSTDTQYF. The DNA for the CDR3 is TGTGCCAGCAGCTTATTGGGCAGCACAGATACGCAGTATTTT.

The genes are TRBV2 and TRBJ2-7; D uncertain. CDR1 is SNHLY and CDR2 is FYNNEI in the germline V gene. This CDR3 region has 14 residues. Trimming removed 0 bases from V and 1 base from J, with 7 bases in between. The CDR3 DNA reads as TGTGCCAGCAGTGAAGCGAGATTGTCCTACGAGCAGTACTTC. Translation: CASSEARLSYEQYF.

This clone was seen only a few times. The V and J genes are TRBV18 and TRBJ2-5, with TRBD2 matching over 9 bases. V gave up 0 bases and J gave up 7 bases; unmatched junction bases: 6. CDR3 length equals 15 residues. Per germline, CDR1 KGHSH and CDR2 LQKENI. The chain's CDR3 is CASSPPGAGGMTQYF. In nucleotides, the CDR3 is TGTGCCAGCTCACCACCGGGAGCGGGAGGAATGACCCAGTACTTC.

This rearrangement joins TRBV6-1 to TRBJ2-7; no firm D call. CDR3 size: 12 residues. The V gene lost 6 bases and the J gene lost 6 bases, with 12 bases spanning the gap. Germline assignment: CDR1 MNHNS and CDR2 SASEGT. The chain's CDR3 is CASSQGRAEQYF. CDR3 DNA: TGTGCCAGCAGCCAAGGACGGGCCGAGCAGTACTTC.

The rearrangement uses TRBV11-2 and TRBJ2-7; weak D call: TRBD2 (6 bases). The CDR3 length is 14 residues. V lost 1 base and J 3 bases, leaving 10 bases between the germline ends. Germline V gives CDR1 SGHAT, CDR2 FQNNGV. The CDR3 DNA reads TGTGCCAGCAGCTTAGTCGGGAGCGACTACGAGCAGTACTTC. This codes for CASSLVGSDYEQYF.

This sequence joins TRBV29-1 and TRBJ2-1; TRBD1 aligns across 12 bases. Germline assignment: CDR1 SQVTM and CDR2 ANQGSEA. This CDR3 is 15 amino acids long. The V gene end was trimmed by 7 bases and the J gene end by 1 base; junction bases not matched to a gene: 5. DNA for the CDR3: TGCAGCGCGCAGGGACAGGGGGCGTCCTACAATGAGCAGTTCTTC. Translation gives CSAQGQGASYNEQFF.

In its sample, this clone was seen a few times. This sequence joins TRBV10-3 and TRBJ2-3, with D perhaps matching TRBD2 (6 bases). The CDR3 length is 15 residues. Germline V gives CDR1 ENHRY, CDR2 SYGVKD. V shed 3 bases and J shed 2 bases, with 12 bases lying between them. The chain's CDR3 is CAISDPGVTTDTQYF. The CDR3, as DNA: TGTGCCATCAGTGACCCGGGAGTGACCACAGATACGCAGTATTTT.

This clone was seen more than once but under ten times. The gene calls are TRBV10-3 and TRBJ2-3; D not resolved. The germline V and J ends were trimmed by 10 bases and 0 bases, with 11 bases remaining between them. CDR3 size: 13 residues. Germline assignment: CDR1 ENHRY and CDR2 SYGVKD. The DNA of the CDR3 is TGTGCCAGCGCGAGCCCAAGCACAGATACGCAGTATTTT. Its protein is CASASPSTDTQYF.

The J gene is TRBJ2-7, the V gene TRBV30, with D possibly TRBD1 on 5 matching bases. The germline CDR1 and CDR2 sequences are GTSNPN and SVGIG (reference sequence). The CDR3 sequence is 13 residues long. The V and J ends lost 2 bases and 2 bases respectively, with 10 bases between them. The CDR3 region has the DNA TGTGCCTGGAGTCGGCCAGGGCCCTACGAGCAGTACTTC. Translating gives CAWSRPGPYEQYF.

V is TRBV5-1 and J is TRBJ2-7, with a tentative D call TRBD1 (5 bases). Germline CDR1 is SGHRS and CDR2 is YFSETQ. V was trimmed by 2 bases and J by 2 bases, leaving 11 bases between them. This CDR3 region has 14 residues. CDR3 in DNA: TGCGCCAGCAGCTTAACGACAGTGACCTACGAGCAGTACTTC. It codes for CASSLTTVTYEQYF.

This clone was counted between two and nine times. The V and J genes are TRBV28 and TRBJ1-4; 7 positions agree with TRBD1. The CDR3 spans 16 residues. Losses at the gene ends were 3 bases for V and 8 bases for J; bases not matched to a gene: 12. CDR1 and CDR2 from the germline V gene are MDHEN and SYDVKM. The CDR3 protein is CASSLRGRQGGEKLFF. Here the CDR3 DNA reads TGTGCCAGCAGTTTGAGGGGGAGACAGGGAGGAGAAAAACTGTTTTTT.

The chain uses TRBV27 and TRBJ1-3; 7 nucleotides line up with TRBD1. Trimming cost V 5 bases and J 4 bases; bases outside gene matches: 8. The length of the CDR3 is 15 residues. Germline assignment: CDR1 MNHEY and CDR2 SMNVEV (reference sequence). The CDR3 spells CASSPKRGPGNTIYF. DNA of the CDR3: TGTGCCAGCAGTCCCAAGAGGGGGCCGGGAAACACCATATATTTT.

The V gene is TRBV14, the J gene TRBJ2-1, with no clear D. Germline-derived CDR1 and CDR2 are SGHDN and FVKESK. The length of the CDR3 is 16 residues. Trimming pared 6 bases from V and 0 bases from J, leaving 15 bases between. The CDR3 coding sequence is TGTGCCAGCAGTCAAACGGCCGGCAGCTCCTACAATGAGCAGTTCTTC. Protein product: CASSQTAGSSYNEQFF.

This clone was observed a single time. This sequence joins TRBV6-1 and TRBJ1-1, with D perhaps TRBD1 (6 bases). The CDR3 runs to 13 residues. Deletions cut 6 bases from V and 5 bases from J, with 13 bases between. CDR1 MNHNS and CDR2 SASEGT come from the germline V gene. Here the CDR3 reads CASRDYRVTEAFF. DNA for the CDR3: TGTGCCAGCAGAGACTACAGGGTTACTGAAGCTTTCTTT.

V usage is TRBV30 and J usage is TRBJ1-5; a weak D match, TRBD1 (5 bases). The CDR3 is 15 amino acids. V lost 2 bases to trimming and J lost 0 bases, with 11 bases between them. In germline, CDR1 is GTSNPN, CDR2 SVGIG (reference sequence). CDR3 sequence (DNA): TGTGCCTGGAGTCCGGGACGGTATAGCAATCAGCCCCAGCATTTT. It translates to CAWSPGRYSNQPQHF.

CDR3: CASSRIDRQSTGELFF. In nucleotides, the CDR3 is TGTGCCAGCAGTCGCATCGACAGGCAATCCACCGGGGAGCTGTTTTTT. The rearrangement uses TRBV28 and TRBJ2-2; TRBD1 might be the D (6 bases). Trimming took off 5 bases at V and 4 bases at J, with 17 bases between the two ends. The germline V gene encodes CDR1 MDHEN and CDR2 SYDVKM. This CDR3 has 16 residues.

This rearrangement joins TRBV2 to TRBJ1-2; D is ambiguous. V lost 7 bases to trimming and J lost 4 bases, with 7 bases between them. The CDR3 has 11 amino acids. Germline-derived CDR1 and CDR2 are SNHLY and FYNNEI. CDR3 DNA sequence: TGTGCCAGCACCGGCCTCTATGGCTACACCTTC. Protein sequence: CASTGLYGYTF.

The chain couples TRBV5-1 to TRBJ2-3; D is unclear. CDR1 and CDR2 from the germline V gene are SGHRS and YFSETQ. The CDR3 is made up of 14 amino acids. Trimming pared 5 bases from V and 0 bases from J, leaving 10 bases between. CDR3 sequence reads: CASRSLISTDTQYF. The DNA for the CDR3 is TGCGCCAGCAGGTCCCTAATTAGCACAGATACGCAGTATTTT.

This clone was found a few times. The chain links TRBV6-6 to TRBJ2-7; D remains ambiguous. The length of the CDR3 is 16 residues. The V end was cut by 2 bases, the J end by 2 bases, with 16 bases between. CDR1 and CDR2 (germline): MNHNY, SVGAGI (reference sequence). The CDR3 DNA reads as TGTGCCAGCAGTTACGCCCCGGAACAGCCTACCTACGAGCAGTACTTC. It codes for CASSYAPEQPTYEQYF.

This clone has just a few counts. DNA for the CDR3: TGTGCCAGCAGCGTTATGTACGGCACAGATACGCAGTATTTT. Translating gives CASSVMYGTDTQYF. The rearrangement joins TRBV9 to TRBJ2-3, with no clear D. CDR1 is SGDLS, CDR2 YYNGEE, per germline. Trimming pared 2 bases from V and 1 base from J, leaving 8 bases between. This CDR3 comprises 14 residues. The full variable domain, with the rest looked up from reference TRBV9 and TRBJ2-3, is DSGVTQTPKHLITATGQRVTLRCSPRSGDLSVYWYQQSLDQGLQFLIQYYNGEERAKGNILERFSAQQFPDLHSELNLSSLELGDSALYFCASSVMYGTDTQYFGPGTRLTVL.

The rearrangement uses TRBV29-1 and TRBJ2-2; the D is unclear. There are 12 residues in the CDR3. Germline lookup yields CDR1 SQVTM and CDR2 ANQGSEA. V was pared by 1 base and J by 0 bases, with 0 bases between. The CDR3 DNA reads TGCAGCGTTGAAGCGAACACCGGGGAGCTGTTTTTT. This sequence encodes CSVEANTGELFF.

J is TRBJ2-3 and V is TRBV19; D possibly corresponds to TRBD2 (5 bases). This CDR3 contains 13 residues. CDR1 is LNHDA and CDR2 is SQIVND in the germline V gene (reference sequence). V was pared by 7 bases and J by 2 bases, with 10 bases between. CDR3 nucleotides: TGTGCCAGTACCCCGGGAAACACAGATACGCAGTATTTT. Its protein is CASTPGNTDTQYF.

This clone was seen more than once but under ten times. This chain uses TRBV4-1 with TRBJ2-3; D perhaps matches TRBD1 (5 bases). V dropped 1 base and J dropped 0 bases, with 14 bases sitting between them. The germline V gene has CDR1 MGHRA and CDR2 YSYEKL. The CDR3 has 17 amino acids. The chain's CDR3 is CASSQAPRGRSTDTQYF. CDR3 sequence (DNA): TGCGCCAGCAGCCAAGCACCTAGGGGTCGGAGCACAGATACGCAGTATTTT.

This rearrangement joins TRBV6-5 to TRBJ1-1, with a weak D call TRBD1 (5 bases). Germline CDR1 is MNHEY and CDR2 is SVGAGI. The V end lost 11 bases, the J end lost 7 bases, and 14 bases lay between the germline ends. The CDR3 totals 11 residues. DNA of the CDR3: TGTGCCGCCAAGGGACGCATTGAAGCTTTCTTT. Its translation: CAAKGRIEAFF.

The genes are TRBV11-2 and TRBJ2-5; D not certain. The J call may be wrong; the DNA end is better matched by TRBJ2-7. The CDR3 has 11 residues. The germline V gene encodes CDR1 SGHAT and CDR2 FQNNGV. CDR3 region: CASSFISEQYF. CDR3 nucleotide sequence: TGTGCCAGCAGCTTTATCAGCGAGCAGTACTTC.